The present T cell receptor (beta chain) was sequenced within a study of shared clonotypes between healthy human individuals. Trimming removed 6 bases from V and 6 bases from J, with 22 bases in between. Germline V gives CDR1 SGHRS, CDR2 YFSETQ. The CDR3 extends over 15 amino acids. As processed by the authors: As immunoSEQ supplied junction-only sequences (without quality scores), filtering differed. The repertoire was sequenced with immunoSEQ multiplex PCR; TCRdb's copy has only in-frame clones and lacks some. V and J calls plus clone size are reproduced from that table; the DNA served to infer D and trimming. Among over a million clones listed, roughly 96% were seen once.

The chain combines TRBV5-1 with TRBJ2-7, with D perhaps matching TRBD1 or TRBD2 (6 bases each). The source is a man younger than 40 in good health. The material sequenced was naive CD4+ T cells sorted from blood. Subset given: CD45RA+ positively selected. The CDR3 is CASTMGGTGSGEQYF. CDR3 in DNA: TGCGCCAGCACCATGGGGGGCACAGGGTCAGGCGAGCAGTACTTC.